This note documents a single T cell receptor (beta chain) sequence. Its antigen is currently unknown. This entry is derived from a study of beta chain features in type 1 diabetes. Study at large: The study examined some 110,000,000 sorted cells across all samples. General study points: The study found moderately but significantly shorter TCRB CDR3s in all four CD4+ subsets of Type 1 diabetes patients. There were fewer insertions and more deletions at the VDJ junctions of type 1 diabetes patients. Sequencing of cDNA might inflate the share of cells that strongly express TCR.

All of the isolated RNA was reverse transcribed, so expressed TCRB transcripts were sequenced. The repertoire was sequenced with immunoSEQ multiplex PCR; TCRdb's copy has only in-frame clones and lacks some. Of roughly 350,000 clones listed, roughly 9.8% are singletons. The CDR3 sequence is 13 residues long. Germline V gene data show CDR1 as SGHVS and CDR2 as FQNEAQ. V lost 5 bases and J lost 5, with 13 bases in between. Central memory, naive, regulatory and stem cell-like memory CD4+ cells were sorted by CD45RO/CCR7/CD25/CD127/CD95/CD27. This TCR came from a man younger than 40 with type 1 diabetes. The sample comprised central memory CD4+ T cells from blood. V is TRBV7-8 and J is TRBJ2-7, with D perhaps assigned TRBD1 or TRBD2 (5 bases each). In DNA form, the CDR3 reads TGTGCCAGCAGCCCCTGGGGGATAGACGAGCAGTACTTC. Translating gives CASSPWGIDEQYF.